This TCR beta chain was recorded in a study of blood T cells in healthy people across ages. CDR3 length: 14 residues. Germline assignment: CDR1 SGHRS and CDR2 YFSETQ. The authors ran a second PCR of 7 to 11 cycles using a sample-barcoded 5' primer and a J-beta primer mix. One entry per CDR3 protein results from TCRdb running MiXCR on the 5' RACE reads. The table has over 1,500,000 distinct CDR3 sequences, 49% seen once; the top ten hold over 2%. The TCR was taken from a middle-aged woman in good health. The sample comprised blood. The chain uses TRBV5-1 and TRBJ2-5; a possible D gene is TRBD1 (6 bases). The closer fit of TRBJ2-7 to the DNA end suggests the J call may be wrong. CDR3 sequence (DNA): TGCGCCAGCAGCTTGGGGGCAGGGGTCGACGAGCAGTACTTC. Translation gives CASSLGAGVDEQYF.